Listed below are T cell receptor beta chains from one sample, sequenced in a study of tumour-infiltrating T cells in Burkitt lymphoma. Assay: immunoSEQ multiplex PCR; the TCRdb copy retains only in-frame clones and omits some. The data show about 7,100 clones, with about a sixth seen just once and 3% to 3.5% held by the top ten. Sample: tumor tissue. These receptor sequences come from a human donor with diffuse large B-cell lymphoma. Both conserved end residues are part of each CDR3. Each record gives: V gene, J gene, D gene, clone size, CDR3 protein, CDR3 DNA. A D gene is named only where the DNA matches it firmly. The size field is filled for only some rows; it gives once, few, many or a size class.

TRBV7-8,TRBJ1-1,TRBD1,few,CASRFRQGYTEAFF,TGTGCCAGCAGATTTCGACAGGGCTACACTGAAGCTTTCTTT
TRBV25-1,TRBJ2-7,.,few,CACGPDLYEQYF,TGTGCCTGTGGGCCAGACCTATACGAGCAGTACTTC
TRBV29-1,TRBJ1-2,.,.,CSVYRDYGYTF,TGCAGCGTATACAGGGACTATGGCTACACCTTC
TRBV19,TRBJ1-1,.,.,CASRKPTGPNTEAFF,TGTGCCAGTAGGAAACCGACAGGTCCAAACACTGAAGCTTTCTTT
TRBV7-2,TRBJ2-6,.,.,CASSQEALGGANVLTF,TGTGCCAGCAGCCAAGAGGCATTGGGTGGGGCCAACGTCCTGACTTTC
TRBV15,TRBJ2-1,TRBD2,.,CATSRDTWGILSGLAEGNEQFF,TGTGCCACCAGCAGAGACACGTGGGGGATCCTTTCGGGACTAGCGGAGGGGAATGAGCAGTTCTTC
TRBV27,TRBJ2-1,.,.,CASSKGRLGGLTYNEQFF,TGTGCCAGCAGTAAGGGACGGCTCGGGGGGCTGACCTACAATGAGCAGTTCTTC
TRBV19,TRBJ1-2,.,few,CASSIVGIGYGYTF,TGTGCCAGTAGTATAGTCGGGATAGGCTATGGCTACACCTTC
TRBV15,TRBJ2-5,TRBD2,.,CATSRPGLAGVWETQYF,TGTGCCACCAGCAGGCCGGGACTAGCGGGAGTTTGGGAGACCCAGTACTTC
TRBV5-1,TRBJ2-5,.,.,CASSTRTTQETQYF,TGCGCCAGCAGCACCCGGACAACACAAGAGACCCAGTACTTC
TRBV4-1,TRBJ2-7,.,.,CASSQDPTTAGSTYEQYF,TGCGCCAGCAGCCAAGATCCTACTACCGCGGGGTCAACCTACGAGCAGTACTTC
TRBV2,TRBJ1-2,TRBD1,few,CASRGQGPGYTF,TGTGCCAGCAGGGGACAGGGACCGGGCTACACCTTC
TRBV19,TRBJ2-3,.,few,CASSAQMSDTQYF,TGTGCCAGTAGTGCCCAGATGTCGGATACGCAGTATTTT
TRBV19,TRBJ1-5,.,.,CATLKGHGQPQHF,TGTGCCACCCTAAAGGGCCATGGTCAGCCCCAGCATTTT
TRBV10-2,TRBJ1-3,.,.,CASSEQGGNTIYF,TGCGCCAGCAGTGAACAGGGTGGAAACACCATATATTTT
TRBV9,TRBJ2-1,TRBD2,.,CASSPQAGIVSNEQFF,TGTGCCAGCAGCCCACAAGCGGGAATTGTTAGCAATGAGCAGTTCTTC
TRBV9,TRBJ2-1,TRBD2,few,CASSVSGSSYNEQFF,TGTGCCAGCAGCGTTAGCGGGAGCTCCTACAATGAGCAGTTCTTC
TRBV4-1,TRBJ2-7,.,.,CASSQEEAGYEQYF,TGCGCTAGCAGCCAAGAAGAGGCAGGTTACGAGCAGTACTTC
TRBV29-1,TRBJ2-5,.,few,CSVVFGETQYF,TGCAGCGTTGTATTTGGGGAGACCCAGTACTTC
TRBV27,TRBJ2-3,.,few,CASRRRTGQEDTQYF,TGTGCCAGCAGACGGAGGACGGGACAAGAAGATACGCAGTATTTT
TRBV7-9,TRBJ2-5,.,.,CASSSDILQETQYF,TGTGCCAGCAGCTCCGACATACTCCAAGAGACCCAGTACTTC
TRBV7-3,TRBJ2-6,TRBD1,.,CASSDGQGLSGANVLTF,TGTGCCAGCAGCGACGGACAGGGGCTTTCTGGGGCCAACGTCCTGACTTTC
TRBV13,TRBJ2-7,.,few,CASSLGQGRNEQYF,TGTGCCAGCAGCCTCGGACAAGGAAGGAACGAGCAGTACTTC
TRBV10-2,TRBJ2-7,.,.,CASSEQVGEQYF,TGCGCCAGCAGTGAACAAGTTGGCGAGCAGTACTTC
TRBV18,TRBJ2-1,TRBD2,few,CASSLVPAGVEDNEQFF,TGTGCCAGCTCACTTGTCCCTGCGGGAGTTGAGGACAATGAGCAGTTCTTC
TRBV4-2,TRBJ2-7,.,.,CASSTRLDSYEQYF,TGTGCCAGCAGCACCCGACTAGATTCCTACGAGCAGTACTTC
TRBV7-9,TRBJ2-5,TRBD2,few,CASSPAGRGRETQYF,TGTGCCAGCAGCCCGGCGGGGAGGGGAAGAGAGACCCAGTACTTC
TRBV2,TRBJ2-1,TRBD2,.,CASSDRLAGEGDNEQFF,TGTGCCAGCAGTGACCGCCTAGCGGGGGAAGGGGATAATGAGCAGTTCTTC
TRBV6-1,TRBJ1-5,.,.,CASSADDYQPQHF,TGTGCCAGCAGTGCCGACGATTATCAGCCCCAGCATTTT
TRBV6-6,TRBJ1-2,.,.,CASSPQGSDGYTF,TGTGCCAGCAGTCCACAGGGATCTGATGGCTACACCTTC
TRBV27,TRBJ2-2,TRBD2,.,CASSLSVGRAGERTGELFF,TGTGCCAGCAGTTTATCGGTCGGGAGAGCGGGAGAAAGGACCGGGGAGCTGTTTTTT
TRBV2,TRBJ2-1,.,few,CASSAEVINEQFF,TGTGCCAGCAGTGCGGAAGTTATCAATGAGCAGTTCTTC
TRBV21-1,TRBJ1-1,.,.,CASSTGTEAFF,TGTGCCAGCAGCACAGGGACTGAAGCTTTCTTT